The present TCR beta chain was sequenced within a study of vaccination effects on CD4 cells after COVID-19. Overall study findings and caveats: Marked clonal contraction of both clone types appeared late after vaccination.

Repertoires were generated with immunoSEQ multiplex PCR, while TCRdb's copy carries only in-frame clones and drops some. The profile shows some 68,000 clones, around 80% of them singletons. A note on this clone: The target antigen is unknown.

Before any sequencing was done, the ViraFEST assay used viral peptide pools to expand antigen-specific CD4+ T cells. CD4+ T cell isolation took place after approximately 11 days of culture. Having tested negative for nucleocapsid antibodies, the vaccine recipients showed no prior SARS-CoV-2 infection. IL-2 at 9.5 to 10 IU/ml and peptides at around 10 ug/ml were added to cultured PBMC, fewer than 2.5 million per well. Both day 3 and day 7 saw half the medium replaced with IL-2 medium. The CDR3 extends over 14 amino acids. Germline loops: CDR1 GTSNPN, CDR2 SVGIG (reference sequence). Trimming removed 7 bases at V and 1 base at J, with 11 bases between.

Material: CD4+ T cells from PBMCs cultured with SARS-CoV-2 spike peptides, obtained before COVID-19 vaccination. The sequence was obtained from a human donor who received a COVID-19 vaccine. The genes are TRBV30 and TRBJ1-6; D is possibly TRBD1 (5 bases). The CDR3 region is CASQGGSYNSPLHF. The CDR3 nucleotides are TGTGCCTCCCAGGGAGGGTCCTATAATTCACCCCTCCACTTT.